The present entry profiles one TCR beta chain with its context. What it recognizes is unknown. The sample is drawn from a study of post-analysis software for immune sequencing data. The CDR3 sequence is 12 residues long. The germline V gene encodes CDR1 MNHEY and CDR2 SMNVEV (reference sequence). The trim removed 2 bases at V and 8 bases at J, leaving 2 bases unmatched. Findings and caveats of the study: The normalized Chao1 diversity of multiple sclerosis patients was significantly lower than that of controls. Comparison of patients with controls showed roughly five TRBV segments more frequent in patients, TRBV5-6, TRBV5-1 and TRBV20-1 among them.

Sequencing libraries made from TCR beta cDNA carried unique molecular identifiers. With about 0.9 to 11 million T cells as the source, a few hundred thousand cDNA molecules resulted. One entry per CDR3 protein, called by TCRdb with MiXCR from the PCR reads. Here the sample spans 820,000 or so distinct CDR3 sequences, approximately 50% being singletons. Material for sequencing was blood. This clonotype originated in a girl aged 10 to 17 with multiple sclerosis. The rearrangement links TRBV27 to TRBJ1-2; TRBD1 agrees at 7 bases. The CDR3 sequence: CASSLQGEGYTF. The DNA of the CDR3 is TGTGCCAGCAGTTTACAGGGGGAGGGCTACACCTTC.